This T cell receptor beta chain was sequenced in a study of blood T cells in healthy people across ages. Whole-study results and caveats: Expanded clonotype changes were possibly confounded by unknown donor CMV status.

With a J-beta primer mix and a sample-barcoded 5' primer, a second PCR ran 7 to 11 cycles. TCRdb called the 5' RACE reads again in MiXCR, with one record for every CDR3 protein. The data show some 920,000 distinct CDR3 sequences, about 53% seen once. Trimming cost V 0 bases and J 1 base, with 13 bases left between them. Per the germline V gene, CDR1 is LNHNV and CDR2 is YYDKDF (reference sequence). CDR3 length: 16 residues. Of note for this clonotype: What it binds is unknown.

The gene calls are TRBV15 and TRBJ2-7; tentative D call: TRBD2 (5 bases). Sequencing was performed on blood. This TCR was recovered from a woman aged 55-69 years in good health. The CDR3: CATSREAPGVSYEQYF. CDR3 sequence (DNA): TGTGCCACCAGCAGAGAGGCCCCCGGGGTATCCTACGAGCAGTACTTC. The full variable domain, in which reference TRBV15 and TRBJ2-7 provide the parts outside the CDR3, is DAMVIQNPRYQVTQFGKPVTLSCSQTLNHNVMYWYQQKSSQAPKLLFHYYDKDFNNEADTPDNFQSRRPNTSFCFLDIRSPGLGDTAMYLCATSREAPGVSYEQYFGPGTRLTVT.